This T cell receptor beta chain comes out of a study of blood T cell repertoires in COVID-19. TCRdb's copy holds only in-frame clones and misses some; the assay was immunoSEQ multiplex PCR. In the table there are more than 200,000 clones, around 88% of which are singletons. Sequenced input: peripheral blood. This TCR was recovered from a man older than 75 with acute or convalescent COVID-19.

In DNA, the CDR3 is TGTGCCAGCAGCTTAATGAAAGGGGTCAGCTCCTACAATGAGCAGTTCTTC. Its protein is CASSLMKGVSSYNEQFF. The chain employs TRBV7-6 and TRBJ2-1; maybe TRBD1 (5 bases). The V gene's germline CDR1 is SGHVS and CDR2 FNYEAQ. Trimming took off 2 bases at V and 0 bases at J, with 14 bases between the two ends. This CDR3 is built from 17 residues. Full variable domain (outside the CDR3, taken from reference TRBV7-6 and TRBJ2-1): GAGVSQSPRYKVTKRGQDVALRCDPISGHVSLYWYRQALGQGPEFLTYFNYEAQQDKSGLPNDRFSAERPEGSISTLTIQRTEQRDSAMYRCASSLMKGVSSYNEQFFGPGTRLTVL.